This T cell receptor (beta chain) was recovered during a study of CD8+ T cells in alopecia areata. As for the study in general: The study gave tofacitinib for 6 to 18 months, then 6 months off drug. General study results and limits: Sequenced scalp T cells also include alphabeta T cells resident in normal skin.

The trim removed 6 bases at V and 0 bases at J, leaving 4 bases unmatched. Germline V gene data show CDR1 as SNHLY and CDR2 as FYNNEI. The CDR3 loop spans 15 amino acids. This clone was seen only a few times. As yet, its antigen is unknown. Extracted RNA was reverse transcribed into cDNA, the sequencing template. Sequencing was performed with immunoSEQ multiplex PCR; in TCRdb, only in-frame clones are kept and a portion is missing. In the table there are approximately 200,000 clones, 60% of which are singletons. Regarding treatment: oral pan-JAK inhibitor, 5-10 mg twice daily. Material: CD4+ T cells sorted from blood, obtained at week 4, from a patient treated with tofacitinib. This receptor was identified in a human donor with alopecia areata. The gene calls are TRBV2 and TRBJ2-1; 8 bases agree with TRBD1. The CDR3 DNA reads as TGTGCCAGCAGCAATGACAGGGGCTCCTACAATGAGCAGTTCTTC. Its protein product is CASSNDRGSYNEQFF.